These T cell receptor beta chains were read from a single sample in a study of blood T cell repertoires in COVID-19. Here immunoSEQ multiplex PCR was the method, and the copy in TCRdb shows in-frame clones only, minus some. The sample shows more than 450,000 clones, 87% of them seen only once. The specimen sequenced was PBMCs or T cells enriched from blood (not recorded which). These receptors were collected from a woman under 30 who had recovered from COVID-19. Each CDR3 is given with its conserved first and last residue. The D gene is left open where the match is weak. Not every row has a clone size; where given, it reads once, few, many or a size class.

j_gene: TRBJ1-2; v_gene: TRBV18; d_gene: .; abundance: .; CDR3aa: CASSPEQGSWGYTF; CDR3nt: TGTGCCAGCTCACCAGAGCAGGGGAGTTGGGGCTACACCTTC
j_gene: TRBJ2-2; v_gene: TRBV3-1/TRBV3-2; d_gene: TRBD1; abundance: many; CDR3aa: CASSHNRGRTGELFF; CDR3nt: TGTGCCAGCAGCCATAACAGGGGGCGGACCGGGGAGCTGTTTTTT
j_gene: TRBJ1-2; v_gene: TRBV19; d_gene: .; abundance: .; CDR3aa: CASSIEDFNYGYTF; CDR3nt: TGTGCCAGTAGTATAGAAGACTTTAACTATGGCTACACCTTC
j_gene: TRBJ2-1; v_gene: TRBV29-1; d_gene: .; abundance: .; CDR3aa: CSVDTGRGQFF; CDR3nt: TGCAGCGTTGACACAGGGAGGGGGCAGTTCTTC
j_gene: TRBJ1-3; v_gene: TRBV29-1; d_gene: .; abundance: .; CDR3aa: CSVDTGRLSGNTIYF; CDR3nt: TGCAGCGTTGATACAGGACGACTCTCTGGAAACACCATATATTTT
j_gene: TRBJ2-7; v_gene: TRBV2; d_gene: TRBD1; abundance: .; CDR3aa: CASIYGQAGEQYF; CDR3nt: TGTGCCAGCATTTATGGACAGGCCGGCGAGCAGTACTTC
j_gene: TRBJ2-7; v_gene: TRBV5-8; d_gene: .; abundance: .; CDR3aa: CASSFNTGLGEQYF; CDR3nt: TGTGCCAGCAGCTTTAATACAGGGTTAGGGGAGCAGTACTTC
j_gene: TRBJ1-2; v_gene: TRBV20-1; d_gene: .; abundance: .; CDR3aa: CSAPREYGYTF; CDR3nt: TGCAGTGCGCCACGAGAGTATGGCTACACCTTC
j_gene: TRBJ1-1; v_gene: TRBV27; d_gene: .; abundance: once; CDR3aa: CASSSQENTEAFF; CDR3nt: TGTGCCAGCAGTTCACAGGAGAACACTGAAGCTTTCTTT
j_gene: TRBJ2-7; v_gene: TRBV3-1/TRBV3-2; d_gene: .; abundance: .; CDR3aa: CASSQDFNRAYEQYF; CDR3nt: TGTGCCAGCAGCCAAGATTTTAACAGAGCCTACGAGCAGTACTTC
j_gene: TRBJ1-1; v_gene: TRBV5-6; d_gene: .; abundance: .; CDR3aa: CASSSPGVPTDGAFF; CDR3nt: TGTGCCAGCAGCTCCCCAGGGGTTCCCACTGACGGAGCTTTCTTT
j_gene: TRBJ1-1; v_gene: TRBV7-3; d_gene: .; abundance: .; CDR3aa: CASSPEGNTEAFF; CDR3nt: TGTGCCAGCAGCCCTGAGGGAAACACTGAAGCTTTCTTT
j_gene: TRBJ2-2; v_gene: TRBV19; d_gene: TRBD1; abundance: few; CDR3aa: CATHRQGAVGELFF; CDR3nt: TGTGCCACCCACCGACAGGGGGCAGTAGGGGAGCTGTTTTTT
j_gene: TRBJ1-4; v_gene: TRBV2; d_gene: .; abundance: .; CDR3aa: CASSELSTNEKLFF; CDR3nt: TGTGCCAGCAGTGAGTTATCAACTAATGAAAAACTGTTTTTT
j_gene: TRBJ1-2; v_gene: TRBV11-3; d_gene: .; abundance: .; CDR3aa: CASSLPGLRYGYTF; CDR3nt: TGTGCCAGCAGCTTACCTGGGCTTAGGTATGGCTACACCTTC
j_gene: TRBJ1-3; v_gene: TRBV5-6; d_gene: TRBD1; abundance: .; CDR3aa: CASSLSGTGRNTIYF; CDR3nt: TGTGCCAGCAGCTTGTCAGGGACAGGGAGAAACACCATATATTTT
j_gene: TRBJ2-4; v_gene: TRBV2; d_gene: .; abundance: .; CDR3aa: CASGPDSLGIQYF; CDR3nt: TGTGCCAGCGGACCCGACAGCCTGGGCATTCAGTACTTC
j_gene: TRBJ1-2; v_gene: TRBV30; d_gene: TRBD1; abundance: .; CDR3aa: CAWRGDRGNYGYTF; CDR3nt: TGTGCCTGGAGGGGGGACAGGGGAAACTATGGCTACACCTTC
j_gene: TRBJ1-4; v_gene: TRBV3-1/TRBV3-2; d_gene: TRBD1; abundance: .; CDR3aa: CASSQVSEGTANEKLFF; CDR3nt: TGTGCCAGCAGCCAAGTCAGTGAAGGGACAGCGAATGAAAAACTGTTTTTT
j_gene: TRBJ1-4; v_gene: TRBV5-1; d_gene: TRBD1; abundance: .; CDR3aa: CASSDRQGRDEKLFF; CDR3nt: TGCGCCAGCAGCGACCGACAGGGGAGGGATGAAAAACTGTTTTTT
j_gene: TRBJ1-1; v_gene: TRBV19; d_gene: .; abundance: .; CDR3aa: CASGQGMGTEAFF; CDR3nt: TGTGCCAGTGGCCAGGGGATGGGCACTGAAGCTTTCTTT
j_gene: TRBJ2-3; v_gene: TRBV28; d_gene: .; abundance: .; CDR3aa: CASAAGGLGHYTQYF; CDR3nt: TGTGCCAGCGCCGCAGGAGGACTCGGCCACTATACGCAGTATTTT
j_gene: TRBJ1-1; v_gene: TRBV6-4; d_gene: TRBD1; abundance: .; CDR3aa: CASSASGTAGTEAFF; CDR3nt: TGTGCCAGCTCAGCCTCCGGGACAGCGGGCACTGAAGCTTTCTTT
j_gene: TRBJ2-6; v_gene: TRBV29-1; d_gene: .; abundance: .; CDR3aa: CSVTTPGANVLTF; CDR3nt: TGCAGCGTTACTACCCCCGGGGCCAACGTCCTGACTTTC
j_gene: TRBJ1-3; v_gene: TRBV7-9; d_gene: .; abundance: .; CDR3aa: CASSPTSTLTGNMRNTIYF; CDR3nt: TGTGCCAGCAGCCCCACCTCTACACTGACAGGTAACATGCGGAACACCATATATTTT
j_gene: TRBJ2-7; v_gene: TRBV6-5; d_gene: TRBD2; abundance: .; CDR3aa: CASSPSSGSYEQYF; CDR3nt: TGTGCCAGCAGTCCGTCTAGCGGATCCTACGAGCAGTACTTC
j_gene: TRBJ2-5; v_gene: TRBV7-2; d_gene: .; abundance: .; CDR3aa: CASSLSIGTQYF; CDR3nt: TGTGCCAGCAGCTTATCGATCGGGACCCAGTACTTC
j_gene: TRBJ2-2; v_gene: TRBV24-1; d_gene: .; abundance: .; CDR3aa: CATSDLTGGELFF; CDR3nt: TGTGCCACCAGTGACCTGACAGGCGGGGAGCTGTTTTTT
j_gene: TRBJ1-2; v_gene: TRBV2; d_gene: .; abundance: .; CDR3aa: CASTRVYGYTF; CDR3nt: TGTGCCAGCACCAGGGTCTATGGCTACACCTTC
j_gene: TRBJ1-2; v_gene: TRBV5-1; d_gene: TRBD1; abundance: .; CDR3aa: CASSFNSGQDFFNYGYTF; CDR3nt: TGCGCCAGCAGCTTCAATTCGGGACAGGACTTTTTTAACTATGGCTACACCTTC
j_gene: TRBJ1-5; v_gene: TRBV6-5; d_gene: .; abundance: few; CDR3aa: CASSPEHSNQPQHF; CDR3nt: TGTGCCAGCAGCCCCGAACATAGCAATCAGCCCCAGCATTTT
j_gene: TRBJ2-1; v_gene: TRBV9; d_gene: .; abundance: .; CDR3aa: CASSVGGSYNEQFF; CDR3nt: TGTGCCAGCAGCGTGGGGGGTTCCTACAATGAGCAGTTCTTC
j_gene: TRBJ1-2; v_gene: TRBV3-1/TRBV3-2; d_gene: .; abundance: .; CDR3aa: CASSQVDSTYGYTF; CDR3nt: TGTGCCAGCAGCCAAGTCGACAGCACCTATGGCTACACCTTC
j_gene: TRBJ2-5; v_gene: TRBV4-1; d_gene: TRBD2; abundance: .; CDR3aa: CASSYLAGEAGPQETQYF; CDR3nt: TGCGCCAGCAGCTACCTGGCGGGGGAGGCGGGGCCACAAGAGACCCAGTACTTC
j_gene: TRBJ2-7; v_gene: TRBV4-1; d_gene: TRBD1; abundance: .; CDR3aa: CASSQDIGGRRSYEQYF; CDR3nt: TGCGCCAGCAGCCAAGATATAGGGGGCAGGAGATCCTACGAGCAGTACTTC